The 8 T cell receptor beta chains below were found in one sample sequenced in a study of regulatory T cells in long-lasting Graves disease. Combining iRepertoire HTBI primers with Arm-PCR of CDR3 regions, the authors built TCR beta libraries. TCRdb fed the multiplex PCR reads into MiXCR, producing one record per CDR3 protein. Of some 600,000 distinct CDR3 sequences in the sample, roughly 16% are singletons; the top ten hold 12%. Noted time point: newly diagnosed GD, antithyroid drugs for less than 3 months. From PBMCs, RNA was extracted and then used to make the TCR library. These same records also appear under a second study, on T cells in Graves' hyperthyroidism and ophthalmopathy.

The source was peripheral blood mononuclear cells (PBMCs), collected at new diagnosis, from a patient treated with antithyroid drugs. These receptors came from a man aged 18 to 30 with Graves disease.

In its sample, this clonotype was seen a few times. The DNA for the CDR3 is TGCGCCAGCAGCTCGGGACAGCAACAAGAGACCCAGTACTTC. Its translation: CASSSGQQQETQYF. The chain recombines TRBV5-1 with TRBJ2-5; 7 bases fit TRBD1. V was pared by 3 bases and J by 2 bases, with 4 bases of the junction left unmatched. The V gene's germline CDR1 is SGHRS and CDR2 YFSETQ. This CDR3 is built from 14 residues.

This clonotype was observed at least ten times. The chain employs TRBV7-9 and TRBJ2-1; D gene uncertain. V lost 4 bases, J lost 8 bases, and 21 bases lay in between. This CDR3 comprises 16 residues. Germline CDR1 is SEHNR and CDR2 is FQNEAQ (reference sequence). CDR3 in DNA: TGTGCCAGCAGCTCTAGTCAAGGAGTACTGTCTTATGAGCAGTTCTTC. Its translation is CASSSSQGVLSYEQFF.

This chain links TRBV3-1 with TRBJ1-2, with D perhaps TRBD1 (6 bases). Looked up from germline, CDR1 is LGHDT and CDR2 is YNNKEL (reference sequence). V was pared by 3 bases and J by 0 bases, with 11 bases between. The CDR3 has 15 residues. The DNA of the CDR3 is TGTGCCAGCAGCCATAGGACAGTACCTAACTATGGCTACACCTTC. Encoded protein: CASSHRTVPNYGYTF.

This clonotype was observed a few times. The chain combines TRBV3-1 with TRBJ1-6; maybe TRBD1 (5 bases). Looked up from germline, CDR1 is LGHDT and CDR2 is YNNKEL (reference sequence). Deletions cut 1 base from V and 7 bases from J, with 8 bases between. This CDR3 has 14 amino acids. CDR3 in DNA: TGTGCCAGCAGCCAAGCCGACAGAAATTCACCCCTCCACTTT. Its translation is CASSQADRNSPLHF.

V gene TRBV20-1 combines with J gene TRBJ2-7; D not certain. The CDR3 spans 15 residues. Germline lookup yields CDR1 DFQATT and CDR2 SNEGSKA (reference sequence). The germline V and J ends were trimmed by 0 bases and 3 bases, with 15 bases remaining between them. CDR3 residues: CSARDPRLSVYEQYF. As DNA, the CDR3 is TGCAGTGCTAGAGATCCGAGATTATCCGTCTACGAGCAGTACTTC.

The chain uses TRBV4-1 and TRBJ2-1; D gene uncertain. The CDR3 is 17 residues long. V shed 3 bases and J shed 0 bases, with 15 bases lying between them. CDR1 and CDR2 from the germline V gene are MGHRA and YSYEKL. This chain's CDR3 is CASSQGIITSSYNEQFF. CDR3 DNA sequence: TGCGCCAGCAGCCAGGGCATCATAACTTCCTCCTACAATGAGCAGTTCTTC.

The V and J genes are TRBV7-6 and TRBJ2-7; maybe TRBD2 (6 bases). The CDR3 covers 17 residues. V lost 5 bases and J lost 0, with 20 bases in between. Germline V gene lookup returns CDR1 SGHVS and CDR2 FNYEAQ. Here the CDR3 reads CASSLAADGTSSYEQYF. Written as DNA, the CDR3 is TGTGCCAGCAGCCTCGCAGCTGACGGGACTTCCTCCTACGAGCAGTACTTC.

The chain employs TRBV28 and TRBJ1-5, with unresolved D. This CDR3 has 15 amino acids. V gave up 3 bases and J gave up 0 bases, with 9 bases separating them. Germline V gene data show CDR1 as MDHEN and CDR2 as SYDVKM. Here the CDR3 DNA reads TGTGCCAGCAGTTTCCCCGGACTTAGCAATCAGCCCCAGCATTTT. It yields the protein CASSFPGLSNQPQHF. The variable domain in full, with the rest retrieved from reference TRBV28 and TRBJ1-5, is DVKVTQSSRYLVKRTGEKVFLECVQDMDHENMFWYRQDPGLGLRLIYFSYDVKMKEKGDIPEGYSVSREKKERFSLILESASTNQTSMYLCASSFPGLSNQPQHFGDGTRLSIL.